This T cell receptor beta chain was captured by sequencing in a study of blood T cell repertoires in COVID-19. The CDR3 contains 15 residues. Germline V lookup: CDR1 SGHTA, CDR2 FQGNSA. The V gene end was trimmed by 5 bases and the J gene end by 7 bases; junction bases not matched to a gene: 13. This clone was counted only a few times. Repertoires were generated with immunoSEQ multiplex PCR, while TCRdb's copy carries only in-frame clones and drops some. The table shows about 60,000 clones, with roughly 80% occurring only once. Sequencing input: peripheral blood. The TCR sequence derives from a man in his 60s with acute or convalescent COVID-19. The chain employs TRBV7-2 and TRBJ1-1; TRBD1 aligns across 7 bases. The CDR3 here is CASSQNPGQMGEAFF. The CDR3 DNA follows: TGTGCCAGCAGCCAAAATCCGGGACAGATGGGTGAAGCTTTCTTT.